What follows are 4 T cell receptor beta chains derived from one specimen sequenced in a study of blood T cell repertoires in COVID-19. Here immunoSEQ multiplex PCR was the method, and the copy in TCRdb shows in-frame clones only, minus some. The table shows about 120,000 clones, with over 60% occurring only once. Sequenced material: peripheral blood. Every receptor here comes from a woman at least 80 years old with acute or convalescent COVID-19.

The gene calls are TRBV7-2 and TRBJ2-3; 8 bases are a match to TRBD2. Germline V gene data show CDR1 as SGHTA and CDR2 as FQGNSA. This CDR3 region has 18 residues. Trimming removed 1 base from V and 2 bases from J; junction bases left unmatched: 11. CDR3 protein: CASSLESSGVGYTDTQYF. CDR3 bases: TGTGCCAGCAGCTTAGAGAGTAGCGGGGTCGGTTACACAGATACGCAGTATTTT.

In its sample, this clone was seen once. This chain connects TRBV14 to TRBJ1-1; no clear D gene. This CDR3 is 13 amino acids long. Trimming took off 4 bases at V and 4 bases at J, with 10 bases between the two ends. Germline CDR1 and CDR2: SGHDN and FVKESK. The CDR3 coding sequence is TGTGCCAGCAGCCCTTCCCGCGGCACTGAAGCTTTCTTT. It is translated as CASSPSRGTEAFF.

The chain couples TRBV19 to TRBJ1-1; 7 bases agree with TRBD1. The V and J ends lost 0 bases and 6 bases, in that order; junction bases with no gene match: 7. The CDR3 sequence is 15 residues long. The germline CDR1 and CDR2 sequences are LNHDA and SQIVND (reference sequence). CDR3 coding DNA: TGTGCCAGTAGTATAGATGACAGGGTGCCACCTGAAGCTTTCTTT. It encodes CASSIDDRVPPEAFF.

The rearrangement joins TRBV6-1 to TRBJ2-7, with 8 bases lining up with TRBD2. Losses at the gene ends were 1 base for V and 4 bases for J; bases not matched to a gene: 6. This CDR3 has 15 amino acids. Looked up from germline, CDR1 is MNHNS and CDR2 is SASEGT. For the CDR3, the DNA is TGTGCCAGCAGTGAAGGTCCGGGAGGGCAGTACGAGCAGTACTTC. It specifies CASSEGPGGQYEQYF.